A selection of T cell receptor beta chains follows, all from one sample in a study of T cell changes during pregnancy in multiple sclerosis. Measured with immunoSEQ multiplex PCR; TCRdb has only the in-frame clones, and not every one. The sample includes about 130,000 clones, roughly 96% of them seen just once. This specimen consisted of peripheral blood, obtained after pregnancy. These receptors all come from a female donor with multiple sclerosis, enrolled in a pregnancy study. Both conserved end residues are part of each CDR3. For some rows the clone size is stated as once, few or many, or as a class when expanded; others skip it.

V gene	clone size	J gene	CDR3 protein
TRBV5-1	NA	TRBJ2-7	CASSLMGYTSSEQYF
TRBV19	NA	TRBJ2-1	CASRPFRGYNEQFF
TRBV5-6	NA	TRBJ1-2	CASSPGAGQIYGYTF
TRBV5-1	NA	TRBJ1-4	CASSLNPIKEKLFF
TRBV18	NA	TRBJ2-7	CASAGTSGYEQYF
TRBV6-5	NA	TRBJ2-1	CASSGTAYNEQFF
TRBV28	once	TRBJ1-4	CASSHRGGLEKLFF
TRBV10-3	NA	TRBJ2-1	CAISEGFGAADEQFF
TRBV16	NA	TRBJ1-1	CASSQLAGDVWLSTEAFF
TRBV21-1	NA	TRBJ2-5	CASNQIYTQETQYF
TRBV27	NA	TRBJ2-5	CATYRVETQYF
TRBV28	NA	TRBJ2-7	CASSLSMAGRRYYEQYF
TRBV19	NA	TRBJ2-7	CASNQGSSYEQYF
TRBV7-2	NA	TRBJ2-5	CASQRGTGPQETQYF
TRBV7-2	NA	TRBJ2-7	CASSIAGGYNYEQYF
TRBV28	NA	TRBJ2-5	CASRRGGRETQYF
TRBV5-6	NA	TRBJ2-2	CASSLATGLNTGELFF
TRBV12-5	NA	TRBJ2-1	CASSLGRSYNEQFF
TRBV2	NA	TRBJ2-5	CASRGPDFQETQYF
TRBV5-1	NA	TRBJ1-1	CASHPTSTAMNTEAFF
TRBV9	NA	TRBJ1-3	CASSVKLAGTGNTIYF
TRBV2	NA	TRBJ1-3	CASKYQGSGNTIYF
TRBV30	NA	TRBJ2-3	CAWSAIAGVADTQYF
TRBV9	NA	TRBJ1-6	CASSVGQGNSPLHF
TRBV7-9	NA	TRBJ1-2	CASSFADREPNYGYTF
TRBV11-2	NA	TRBJ2-1	CASSLMAGVHEQFF
TRBV7-8	NA	TRBJ2-7	CASTPGWTGSYEQYF
TRBV30	NA	TRBJ2-2	CAWRRQTNTGELFF
TRBV7-2	NA	TRBJ1-5	CASSLGTGLNQPQHF
TRBV28	NA	TRBJ2-1	CASSLLLAGEGSYNEQFF
TRBV5-1	once	TRBJ2-3	CASRRLAGVGTDTQYF
TRBV28	NA	TRBJ2-2	CASSFVTLGLAGGGELFF
TRBV7-6	NA	TRBJ2-5	CASSLVARTSGSTQYF
TRBV7-9	NA	TRBJ1-1	CASSLERQPMNTEAFF
TRBV6-5	NA	TRBJ1-1	CASRGGRWNTEAFF
TRBV7-6	NA	TRBJ2-2	CASSFKVLAGADGELFF
TRBV5-6	NA	TRBJ2-1	CASSFSGTGWGDEQFF
TRBV27	NA	TRBJ1-2	CASSLSFNTQTRGYTF
TRBV4-2	once	TRBJ2-7	CASSQVGPSSQSGFRAYEQYF
TRBV6-1	NA	TRBJ1-3	CASQTGVNTIYF
TRBV7-6	NA	TRBJ2-1	CASSLDAAVTYNEQFF
TRBV7-9	NA	TRBJ1-2	CASSLEARVGYTF
TRBV16	NA	TRBJ1-1	CASLLGGDTEAFF
TRBV28	NA	TRBJ1-1	CASSFARGSTEAFF
TRBV5-1	NA	TRBJ1-5	CASSLGSGGNNQPQHF
TRBV23-1	NA	TRBJ2-7	CASSPTTGILSSYEQYF
TRBV7-9	NA	TRBJ1-2	CASSFPYPTQGALLSGYTF
TRBV5-8	NA	TRBJ1-2	CASSLGVYYGYTF
TRBV4-3	NA	TRBJ1-3	CASSPTPGNTIYF
TRBV6-5	NA	TRBJ1-2	CASSRGGYGYTF
TRBV9	NA	TRBJ2-7	CASSRQDWYEQYF
TRBV5-4	NA	TRBJ2-3	CASSLGPGGTDTQYF
TRBV5-4	NA	TRBJ1-1	CASSFQGGSAEAFF
TRBV28	NA	TRBJ1-4	CASSLRAGLNPSEKLFF
TRBV6-6	NA	TRBJ2-3	CASSYETSADTQYF
TRBV19	NA	TRBJ2-2	CASSNGRGGLAGELFF
TRBV7-9	NA	TRBJ2-3	CASSLALLAGGIDTQYF
TRBV2	NA	TRBJ1-2	CASKSRQRNYGYTF
TRBV11-2	NA	TRBJ2-1	CASSPRLAGLLNEQFF
TRBV2	once	TRBJ1-1	CASRQGEAEAFF